These 32 T cell receptor beta chains came from one sample sequenced in a study of blood T cell repertoires in COVID-19. Profiled with immunoSEQ multiplex PCR; TCRdb holds only in-frame clones, not every one. This sample has tens of thousands of clones; 70% to 75% occur once, and the top ten carry more than 20%. Sequenced material: peripheral blood. These receptors were collected from a man in his sixties or seventies with acute or convalescent COVID-19.

This chain links TRBV5-4 with TRBJ1-2, with no clear D. V was pared by 2 bases and J by 4 bases, with 9 bases between. Germline assignment: CDR1 SGHNT and CDR2 YYREEE (reference sequence). The CDR3 runs 13 residues. CDR3 DNA: TGTGCCAGCAGCTTTGATGAGGCCTATGGCTACACCTTC. This sequence encodes CASSFDEAYGYTF.

Here the CDR3 reads CATSAGRGVSTDTQYF. CDR3 DNA sequence: TGTGCCACCAGCGCGGGGAGGGGGGTTAGCACAGATACGCAGTATTTT. The chain uses TRBV15 and TRBJ2-3; perhaps TRBD2 as D (7 bases). The V end was cut by 5 bases, the J end by 0 bases, with 15 bases between. Germline V lookup: CDR1 LNHNV, CDR2 YYDKDF (reference sequence). The CDR3 loop spans 16 amino acids.

The chain uses TRBV5-1 and TRBJ2-1; 8 bases align to TRBD1. The CDR3 extends over 14 amino acids. Germline V CDR1 and CDR2: SGHRS, YFSETQ. V was pared by 3 bases and J by 5 bases, with 4 bases of the junction left unmatched. CDR3 bases: TGCGCCAGCAGCTCCTCGGACAGGGACAATGAGCAGTTCTTC. Translated, it gives CASSSSDRDNEQFF.

This clone was counted a few times. The genes are TRBV10-3 and TRBJ2-7, with 11 bases that match TRBD2. This CDR3 contains 15 residues. Trimming took 10 bases from V and 0 from J; bases not matched to a gene: 8. CDR1 ENHRY and CDR2 SYGVKD come from the germline V gene. The CDR3 is CATYATSGSSYEQYF. The CDR3 DNA follows: TGTGCCACCTACGCAACTAGCGGGAGCTCCTACGAGCAGTACTTC.

The chain links TRBV9 to TRBJ2-5; D not resolved. Trimming pared 0 bases from V and 5 bases from J, leaving 11 bases between. The CDR3 spans 14 residues. Germline assignment: CDR1 SGDLS and CDR2 YYNGEE. The CDR3 region is CASSVGGRWETQYF. CDR3 DNA: TGTGCCAGCAGCGTAGGTGGCAGGTGGGAGACCCAGTACTTC.

V usage is TRBV10-3 and J usage is TRBJ2-7, with TRBD1 identical over 9 bases. Germline V gene data show CDR1 as ENHRY and CDR2 as SYGVKD. This CDR3 has 15 residues. The junction had 7 bases not matched to a gene; V was cut back by 2 bases and J by 5 bases. The DNA for the CDR3 is TGTGCCATCAGTGAGGGGACAGGGTATAGCCACGAGCAGTACTTC. Translating it yields CAISEGTGYSHEQYF.

The rearrangement joins TRBV6-1 to TRBJ2-2; D not certain. CDR1 and CDR2 from the germline V gene are MNHNS and SASEGT. The V gene lost 1 base and the J gene lost 5 bases, with 11 bases spanning the gap. This CDR3 region has 15 residues. CDR3 coding DNA: TGTGCCAGCAGTGAAGGCCGAGCTCAAACCGGGGAGCTGTTTTTT. The encoded protein is CASSEGRAQTGELFF.

In the case of this clone: Its ends do not fully match the called genes, so a read error is possible. The chain combines TRBV7-7 with TRBJ2-3; tentative D call: TRBD2 (5 bases). Germline CDR1 is SSHAT and CDR2 is FNYEAQ (reference sequence). The CDR3 loop spans 14 amino acids. CDR3 DNA: TGTGCTAGCAGCTTAGGTCCGGGGATAGATACGCAGTATTTT. Protein sequence: CASSLGPGIDTQYF.

In this sample, this clone turned up a few times. The chain is built from TRBV20-1 and TRBJ2-1, with a weak D call TRBD2 (5 bases). V was clipped by 3 bases and J by 6 bases, with 12 bases between them. CDR3 length equals 13 residues. The V gene's germline CDR1 is DFQATT and CDR2 SNEGSKA (reference sequence). The CDR3 nucleotides are TGCAGTGCTAGTCCGGAGGTGGGCAATGAGCAGTTCTTC. This codes for CSASPEVGNEQFF.

J is TRBJ2-2 and V is TRBV4-2; 9 positions agree with TRBD2. CDR3 length: 16 amino acids. Losses at the gene ends were 4 bases for V and 3 bases for J; bases not matched to a gene: 6. CDR1 and CDR2 from the germline V gene are LGHNA and YNFKEQ. The CDR3 spells CASSPHLAGDTGELFF. In DNA, the CDR3 is TGTGCCAGCAGCCCACATTTAGCGGGGGACACCGGGGAGCTGTTTTTT.

The V call is TRBV27, the J call TRBJ2-3; 7 bases map to TRBD1. V was clipped by 2 bases and J by 5 bases; unmatched bases: 7. Germline V gives CDR1 MNHEY, CDR2 SMNVEV (reference sequence). This CDR3 is 15 amino acids long. The CDR3 protein is CASSLLGQLQDTQYF. CDR3 bases: TGTGCCAGCAGTTTACTGGGACAGTTACAAGATACGCAGTATTTT.

This chain uses TRBV5-6 with TRBJ2-6, with D possibly TRBD2 on 6 matching bases. V lost 2 bases, J lost 2 bases, and 8 bases lay in between. The CDR3 runs 15 residues. CDR1 SGHDT and CDR2 YYEEEE come from the germline V gene. CDR3 amino acids: CASSFWGAGANVLTF. CDR3 DNA: TGTGCCAGCAGCTTTTGGGGGGCTGGGGCCAACGTCCTGACTTTC.

This clone has only a few counts. The CDR3 reads CASSLAMGQSQETQYF. The CDR3 nucleotides read TGTGCCAGCAGCTTAGCAATGGGACAGTCCCAAGAGACCCAGTACTTC. This chain joins TRBV7-8 and TRBJ2-5; 7 nucleotides line up with TRBD1. The CDR3 consists of 16 residues. CDR1 SGHVS and CDR2 FQNEAQ come from the germline V gene. The trim removed 0 bases at V and 1 base at J, leaving 5 bases unmatched.

The V call is TRBV25-1, the J call TRBJ2-5, with TRBD1 matching 10 bases. Germline V gene sequence: CDR1 MGHDK, CDR2 SYGVNS. V gave up 3 bases and J gave up 1 base; unmatched junction bases: 5. The CDR3 is made up of 16 amino acids. The CDR3 loop reads CASSDLGQGPQETQYF. The CDR3, as DNA: TGTGCCAGCAGTGACCTGGGACAGGGGCCCCAAGAGACCCAGTACTTC. The full variable domain, rest sourced from reference TRBV25-1 and TRBJ2-5, is EADIYQTPRYLVIGTGKKITLECSQTMGHDKMYWYQQDPGMELHLIHYSYGVNSTEKGDLSSESTVSRIRTEHFPLTLESARPSHTSQYLCASSDLGQGPQETQYFGPGTRLLVL.

This clone turned up a few times. The V and J genes are TRBV28 and TRBJ2-1; TRBD1 might be the D (6 bases). The CDR3 loop spans 12 amino acids. Germline V gene lookup returns CDR1 MDHEN and CDR2 SYDVKM. V gave up 6 bases and J gave up 8 bases, with 11 bases separating them. DNA for the CDR3: TGTGCCAGCAGCCGAACAGGGTATGAGCAGTTCTTC. Translated: CASSRTGYEQFF.

The chain combines TRBV5-1 with TRBJ1-1; D may be TRBD1 (5 bases). V lost 1 base, J lost 6 bases, and 13 bases lay in between. Germline V lookup: CDR1 SGHRS, CDR2 YFSETQ. The length of the CDR3 is 14 residues. Here the CDR3 reads CASSLSGGKAEAFF. In nucleotides, the CDR3 is TGCGCCAGCAGCTTGTCGGGGGGAAAAGCTGAAGCTTTCTTT.

This clone showed up just a few times. The chain carries TRBV5-1 and TRBJ2-7; a possible D gene is TRBD1 (5 bases). The V end lost 5 bases, the J end lost 3 bases, and 12 bases lay between the germline ends. The CDR3 totals 13 residues. The germline V gene encodes CDR1 SGHRS and CDR2 YFSETQ. The chain's CDR3 is CASRSGFGYEQYF. The CDR3 DNA is TGCGCCAGCAGATCAGGGTTTGGCTACGAGCAGTACTTC.

The chain couples TRBV29-1 to TRBJ2-2; 7 nucleotides align to TRBD2. Germline trimming cut 6 bases from V and 1 base from J; bases unmatched to any gene: 11. Germline CDR1 is SQVTM and CDR2 is ANQGSEA. This CDR3 has 16 amino acids. The CDR3 nucleotides read TGCAGCGTCCAAGGGGAGGGCCGGATGAACACCGGGGAGCTGTTTTTT. Encoded protein: CSVQGEGRMNTGELFF.

V usage is TRBV7-6 and J usage is TRBJ2-7; D not certain. V was cut by 5 bases and J by 4 bases, with 6 bases left in between. Per the germline V gene, CDR1 is SGHVS and CDR2 is FNYEAQ. CDR3 length equals 11 residues. The CDR3 region has the DNA TGTGCCAGCAGCCCCTTTTACGAGCAGTACTTC. Protein: CASSPFYEQYF.

The chain links TRBV29-1 to TRBJ2-1, with 7 bases aligning to TRBD1. J was trimmed by 2 bases and V by 6 bases; bases with no gene match: 7. The V gene's germline CDR1 is SQVTM and CDR2 ANQGSEA. The length of the CDR3 is 14 residues. CDR3 residues: CSVFTGDPYNEQFF. For the CDR3, the DNA is TGCAGCGTCTTTACAGGGGACCCCTACAATGAGCAGTTCTTC.

The CDR3 region has the DNA TGTGCCAGCAGCCAAGGACTATACAATGAGCAGTTCTTC. It yields the protein CASSQGLYNEQFF. This chain links TRBV3-1 (or the pseudogene TRBV3-2) with TRBJ2-1; possibly TRBD2 for D (5 bases). Trimming removed 1 base at V and 4 bases at J, with 5 bases between. The CDR3 length is 13 residues. The V gene's germline CDR1 is LGHDT and CDR2 YNNKEL (reference sequence).

This clone has just one count. The chain recombines TRBV13 with TRBJ1-2, with 11 bases identical to TRBD1. Germline V gene sequence: CDR1 PRHDT, CDR2 FYEKMQ (reference sequence). The CDR3 totals 15 residues. Unmatched junction bases numbered 4, after V lost 2 bases and J lost 5 bases. The chain's CDR3 is CASSLRTGGGYGYTF. CDR3 DNA sequence: TGTGCCAGCAGCTTAAGGACAGGGGGCGGGTATGGCTACACCTTC.

The chain uses TRBV7-9 and TRBJ1-2, with D uncertain. The CDR3 sequence is 13 residues long. CDR1 and CDR2 (germline): SEHNR, FQNEAQ (reference sequence). The V end was cut by 1 base, the J end by 8 bases, with 11 bases between. CDR3 protein: CASSLDGPEGYTF. The CDR3 DNA follows: TGTGCCAGCAGCTTAGACGGTCCCGAGGGCTACACCTTC.

The rearrangement joins TRBV18 to TRBJ2-7; 7 bases line up with TRBD2. This CDR3 is 14 amino acids long. CDR1 is KGHSH, CDR2 LQKENI, per germline. The trim removed 2 bases at V and 9 bases at J, leaving 10 bases unmatched. CDR3 sequence (DNA): TGTGCCAGCTCACCAGGGGGAGGGAACCCCTCGCAGTACTTC. It is translated as CASSPGGGNPSQYF.

The chain combines TRBV10-3 with TRBJ2-3; TRBD2 matches at 8 bases. Germline V gene data show CDR1 as ENHRY and CDR2 as SYGVKD. The CDR3 has 15 residues. V dropped 3 bases and J dropped 0; count of bases not matched to a gene: 2. The CDR3, as DNA: TGTGCCATCAGTGATCCTAGCGGGAGCACAGATACGCAGTATTTT. Translating gives CAISDPSGSTDTQYF.

The V call is TRBV3-1 (or the pseudogene TRBV3-2), the J call TRBJ2-7; the D is unclear. The CDR3 runs 16 residues. V lost 4 bases and J lost 0, with 16 bases in between. In germline, CDR1 is LGHDT, CDR2 YNNKEL (reference sequence). CDR3 protein: CASSPVLGQASYEQYF. The CDR3 DNA reads as TGTGCCAGCAGCCCCGTTTTGGGCCAGGCCTCCTACGAGCAGTACTTC.

The V call is TRBV28, the J call TRBJ2-4, with 8 nucleotides matching TRBD2. The CDR3 has 15 amino acids. Trimming cost V 6 bases and J 6 bases; bases outside gene matches: 10. From germline, CDR1 is MDHEN and CDR2 SYDVKM. CDR3 DNA sequence: TGTGCCAGCAGCTCCTCCGGGACTAGAGGAAACATTCAGTACTTC. This sequence encodes CASSSSGTRGNIQYF.

V gene TRBV5-5 combines with J gene TRBJ1-2, with D possibly matching TRBD1 (6 bases). Per germline, CDR1 SGHKS and CDR2 YYEKEE (reference sequence). The CDR3 extends over 15 amino acids. V lost 0 bases and J 0 bases, leaving 9 bases between the germline ends. This chain's CDR3 is CASSLAPGANYGYTF. The CDR3 region has the DNA TGTGCCAGCAGCTTGGCCCCAGGGGCTAACTATGGCTACACCTTC.

The rearrangement uses TRBV18 and TRBJ2-1; D possibly corresponds to TRBD2 (7 bases). Germline V gives CDR1 KGHSH, CDR2 LQKENI. The ends were cut back, 0 bases at V and 7 bases at J, with 16 bases in the middle. This CDR3 contains 16 residues. CDR3 amino acids: CASSPPGRERGNEQFF. The CDR3 DNA reads as TGTGCCAGCTCACCACCGGGGCGGGAGAGGGGGAATGAGCAGTTCTTC.

This clone turned up a few times. V is TRBV5-1 and J is TRBJ2-3; unclear D gene. Germline assignment: CDR1 SGHRS and CDR2 YFSETQ. This CDR3 comprises 13 residues. V lost 4 bases, J lost 1 base, and 7 bases lay in between. The DNA for the CDR3 is TGCGCCAGCAGCGAAAGCGGCACAGATACGCAGTATTTT. It translates to CASSESGTDTQYF.

This clone was recorded at least ten times. The chain is built from TRBV5-5 and TRBJ1-1; 7 bases map to TRBD1. Germline CDR1 and CDR2: SGHKS and YYEKEE (reference sequence). The CDR3 totals 15 residues. V was clipped by 4 bases and J by 8 bases; unmatched bases: 14. The CDR3 DNA reads as TGTGCCAGCAGCATCGCTTCCGGGACAGTAACAGAAGCTTTCTTT. Its protein product is CASSIASGTVTEAFF. The full variable domain, in which reference TRBV5-5 and TRBJ1-1 provide the parts outside the CDR3, is DAGVTQSPTHLIKTRGQQVTLRCSPISGHKSVSWYQQVLGQGPQFIFQYYEKEERGRGNFPDRFSARQFPNYSSELNVNALLLGDSALYLCASSIASGTVTEAFFGQGTRLTVV.

The gene calls are TRBV2 and TRBJ2-7, with D possibly being TRBD2 (6 bases). The CDR3 has 13 residues. The germline gives CDR1 SNHLY, CDR2 FYNNEI. The V and J ends lost 6 bases and 2 bases respectively, with 11 bases between them. The CDR3 DNA is TGTGCCAGCAGGCGAGCGGGTGCCTACGAGCAGTACTTC. This encodes CASRRAGAYEQYF.